Sequencing of this T cell receptor beta chain was carried out in a study of control samples from healthy donors and cancer patients. This table comes from immunoSEQ multiplex PCR, and its TCRdb copy is limited to in-frame clones, with some not included. The sample has about 150,000 clones, 85% to 90% seen once. Germline assignment: CDR1 SGDLS and CDR2 YYNGEE. The CDR3 has 15 residues. Between the trimmed V and J ends, which lost 4 bases and 5 bases, there was a span of 19 bases. Input material: blood. The sequence was obtained from a man between 18 and 29 years old in good health. The rearrangement links TRBV9 to TRBJ2-7, with D perhaps matching TRBD1 or TRBD2 (5 bases each). This CDR3 reads CASSRDGTSVHEQYF. The CDR3 coding sequence is TGTGCCAGCAGCAGAGACGGGACCAGCGTCCACGAGCAGTACTTC.